Below are 3 T cell receptor beta chains sequenced from a single sample in a study of blood T cell repertoires in COVID-19. Clones were read by immunoSEQ multiplex PCR, and TCRdb kept only the in-frame ones, dropping some. The repertoire has approximately 170,000 clones, around 83% of them found once; the top ten carry around 19%. The sequencing sample was made of peripheral blood. These receptors came from a woman in her seventies who had recovered from COVID-19.

This sequence joins TRBV27 and TRBJ2-7, with TRBD1 identical over 9 bases. Germline CDR1 reads MNHEY; CDR2 reads SMNVEV (reference sequence). The CDR3 runs to 15 residues. V dropped 4 bases and J dropped 3; count of bases not matched to a gene: 7. In nucleotides, the CDR3 is TGTGCCAGCAGTTCCGCCGGGACAGGGTACTACGAGCAGTACTTC. This codes for CASSSAGTGYYEQYF.

The J gene is TRBJ2-5, the V gene TRBV25-1, with a possible D match to TRBD1 (6 bases). The germline V gene encodes CDR1 MGHDK and CDR2 SYGVNS. Trimming removed 5 bases from V and 5 bases from J, with 18 bases in between. The CDR3 has 15 amino acids. The chain's CDR3 is CASSTPGHYGETQYF. Written as DNA, the CDR3 is TGTGCCAGCAGTACGCCGGGACATTACGGGGAGACCCAGTACTTC.

The J gene is TRBJ2-7, the V gene TRBV7-8; 7 bases are shared with TRBD2. With 0 bases clipped from V and 3 bases from J, the junction kept 8 bases outside the gene matches. In germline, CDR1 is SGHVS, CDR2 FQNEAQ. The CDR3 has 16 amino acids. This CDR3 is CASSLAGSGDLYEQYF. CDR3 sequence (DNA): TGTGCCAGCAGCTTAGCGGGGAGCGGGGACCTCTACGAGCAGTACTTC.